The next 8 T cell receptor beta chains were all read from a single sample in a study of cytotoxic CD8 clonotypes in ibrutinib-treated CLL. Produced via immunoSEQ multiplex PCR; TCRdb's table is partial and in-frame only. The profile shows some 140,000 clones, around three quarters of them singletons. The source was PBMCs, collected after 12 months of ibrutinib treatment. The receptors derive from a human donor with chronic lymphocytic leukemia.

The chain uses TRBV27 and TRBJ1-3; no reliable D call. Looked up from germline, CDR1 is MNHEY and CDR2 is SMNVEV (reference sequence). The CDR3 consists of 16 residues. Trimming cost V 4 bases and J 0 bases, with 13 bases left between them. CDR3 sequence (DNA): TGTGCCAGCAGTTCAACCGTGGGAGGCTCTGGAAACACCATATATTTT. Protein: CASSSTVGGSGNTIYF.

This clone was observed once. The chain carries TRBV6-6 and TRBJ2-7, with 9 bases identical to TRBD1. Per germline, CDR1 MNHNY and CDR2 SVGAGI (reference sequence). J was trimmed by 4 bases and V by 10 bases; bases with no gene match: 11. This CDR3 has 14 amino acids. The DNA for the CDR3 is TGTGCCACCAAAAAGACAGGGGGTGGATACGAGCAGTACTTC. Protein sequence: CATKKTGGGYEQYF.

This clone was observed a few times. The rearrangement joins TRBV4-3 to TRBJ2-1; 10 nucleotides match TRBD1. CDR3 size: 15 residues. Germline V CDR1 and CDR2: LGHNA, YSLEER. V lost 2 bases to trimming and J lost 10 bases; unmatched junction nucleotides: 8. The DNA for the CDR3 is TGCGCCAGCAGCCAATGGGACAGGGGAATCGAGGAGCAGTTCTTC. Residues: CASSQWDRGIEEQFF.

In its sample, this clone was seen a few times. This chain uses TRBV5-1 with TRBJ2-1; D is perhaps TRBD2 (5 bases). Trimming stripped 3 bases from V and 0 bases from J, with 10 bases between. This CDR3 is 15 amino acids long. CDR1 and CDR2 from the germline V gene are SGHRS and YFSETQ. The CDR3 DNA reads TGCGCCAGCAGCTCCCTAGGGAGCTCCTACAATGAGCAGTTCTTC. It yields the protein CASSSLGSSYNEQFF.

The CDR3 region has the DNA TGTGCCTGGAGACGCCTAGCGGTAGACTACGAGCAGTACTTC. Translation: CAWRRLAVDYEQYF. The chain employs TRBV30 and TRBJ2-7; 7 nucleotides align to TRBD2. This CDR3 is built from 14 residues. The germline V gene encodes CDR1 GTSNPN and CDR2 SVGIG (reference sequence). The trim removed 3 bases at V and 3 bases at J, leaving 8 bases unmatched.

The chain recombines TRBV7-9 with TRBJ2-1, with 10 bases lining up with TRBD2. The length of the CDR3 is 14 residues. Trimming at V came to 6 bases and at J to 8 bases, leaving 7 bases not matched to a gene. CDR1 and CDR2 (germline): SEHNR, FQNEAQ (reference sequence). CDR3 bases: TGTGCCAGCAGTCCCGTAGCGGGAGGAGATGAGCAGTTCTTC. Protein sequence: CASSPVAGGDEQFF.

J is TRBJ2-7 and V is TRBV10-3; 8 bases are a match to TRBD2. The CDR3 loop spans 13 amino acids. Germline V gives CDR1 ENHRY, CDR2 SYGVKD. After removal of 2 bases from V and 3 bases from J, the junction contained 0 bases not matched to a gene. The CDR3 region has the DNA TGTGCCATCAGTGAGAGCGGGAGCTACGAGCAGTACTTC. Protein product: CAISESGSYEQYF.

The genes are TRBV28 and TRBJ2-7; D ambiguous. Germline V CDR1 and CDR2: MDHEN, SYDVKM. The CDR3 has 16 amino acids. The V and J ends lost 5 bases and 5 bases respectively, with 22 bases between them. The CDR3 DNA reads as TGTGCCAGCAGTATCCCGACCCAGAAGCATCTCCACGAGCAGTACTTC. This encodes CASSIPTQKHLHEQYF. The complete variable domain, with remaining parts taken from reference TRBV28 and TRBJ2-7, reads DVKVTQSSRYLVKRTGEKVFLECVQDMDHENMFWYRQDPGLGLRLIYFSYDVKMKEKGDIPEGYSVSREKKERFSLILESASTNQTSMYLCASSIPTQKHLHEQYFGPGTRLTVT.